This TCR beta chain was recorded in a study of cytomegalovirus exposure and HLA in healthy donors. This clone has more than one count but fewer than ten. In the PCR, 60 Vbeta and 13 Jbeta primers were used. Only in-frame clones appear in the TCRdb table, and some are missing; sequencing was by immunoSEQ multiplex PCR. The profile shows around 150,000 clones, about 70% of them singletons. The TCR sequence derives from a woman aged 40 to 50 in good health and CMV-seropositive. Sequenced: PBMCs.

CDR3 sequence (DNA): TGTGCCAGCAGCTCACCCGACAGGGGTGATTCACCCCTCCACTTT. Amino acid sequence: CASSSPDRGDSPLHF. This chain connects TRBV7-2 to TRBJ1-6; 8 bases are shared with TRBD1. V was pared by 4 bases and J by 8 bases, with 7 bases of the junction left unmatched. This CDR3 is 15 amino acids long. Germline loops: CDR1 SGHTA, CDR2 FQGNSA.